In its sample, the clone carrying this TCR beta chain was seen many times. No antigen is known for it. What was amplified from RNA transcripts were TCR beta CDR3 regions. The HTBI primer set was used in a first-round RT-PCR of the TCR CDR3. One entry per CDR3 protein, called by TCRdb with MiXCR from the multiplex PCR reads. The sample yields almost 250,000 distinct CDR3 sequences, approximately 24% seen once. For ophthalmopathy patients, the Clinical Activity Score was at least 3 and the NOSPECS grade at least 4; duration was under 3 months. Source material for PBMCs was around 10 ml fresh peripheral blood. The entry originates in a study of T cells in Graves' hyperthyroidism and ophthalmopathy. Study observations and caveats: By a 13 V-J model, ophthalmopathy was set apart from stable hyperthyroidism. Blood also contained most expanded thyroid clonotypes above 0.001.

The sequencing sample was made of blood. This receptor was taken from a woman aged 35 to 49 with Graves' ophthalmopathy.

For the CDR3, the DNA is TGTGCCAGCAGTTTACAGTTGAACACTGAAGCTTTCTTT. This codes for CASSLQLNTEAFF. The chain couples TRBV28 to TRBJ1-1; D remains unclear. Trimming removed 2 bases from V and 0 bases from J, with 4 bases in between. The germline CDR1 and CDR2 sequences are MDHEN and SYDVKM. This CDR3 region has 13 residues.